This is a list of T cell receptor beta chains from one sample in a study of blood T cells in healthy people across ages. TCRdb re-derived calls from the 5' RACE reads in MiXCR, one entry per CDR3 protein. This sample yields roughly 1.6 million distinct CDR3 sequences, of which around 35% are seen a single time; 11% belongs to the top ten. Sequenced input: blood. These receptors all stem from a woman aged 25-40 years in good health. CDR3s include the opening cysteine and the closing phenylalanine or tryptophan. The D gene is left open where the match is weak. Part of the rows lack a size; the others show once, few, many or a class for expanded clones.

DNA: TGTGCCAGCAGAGAGGGGGCATGGGATACGCAGTATTTT
CDR3: CASREGAWDTQYF
V: TRBV27
size: .
J: TRBJ2-3
D: TRBD1

DNA: TGTGCCAGCAGTTTACAGGTGATCTCCTACGAGCAGTACTTC
CDR3: CASSLQVISYEQYF
V: TRBV28
size: .
J: TRBJ2-7
D: .

DNA: TGTGCCAGCAGCTTAGGACGGGGGGCTTTCACAGATACGCAGTATTTT
CDR3: CASSLGRGAFTDTQYF
V: TRBV7-9
size: .
J: TRBJ2-3
D: .

DNA: TGTGCCAGCAGTTTAAGGGGGCATGGTTCACCCCTCCACTTT
CDR3: CASSLRGHGSPLHF
V: TRBV27
size: .
J: TRBJ1-6
D: TRBD1

DNA: TGTGCCACCACGTGGGCAGGGGGCACTGAAGCTTTCTTT
CDR3: CATTWAGGTEAFF
V: TRBV6-5
size: .
J: TRBJ1-1
D: TRBD1

DNA: TGTGCCAGCAGCCAAGCCCTAGACTATGGCTACACCTTC
CDR3: CASSQALDYGYTF
V: TRBV3-1
size: .
J: TRBJ1-2
D: .

DNA: TGTGCCAGCAGCCAATACACAGGGGGCATCTATGGCTACACCTTC
CDR3: CASSQYTGGIYGYTF
V: TRBV14
size: once
J: TRBJ1-2
D: TRBD1

DNA: TGTGCCAGCAGCTCGGGGATGTACTACGAGCAGTACTTC
CDR3: CASSSGMYYEQYF
V: TRBV7-2
size: few
J: TRBJ2-7
D: .

DNA: TGTGCCAGCCAAAGGGTGAGCGGAGATACGCAGTATTTT
CDR3: CASQRVSGDTQYF
V: TRBV12-3/TRBV12-4
size: .
J: TRBJ2-3
D: .

DNA: TGTGCCAGCAGCTTAAGGCCCCCGACAGATACGCAGTATTTT
CDR3: CASSLRPPTDTQYF
V: TRBV7-3
size: .
J: TRBJ2-3
D: .

DNA: TGTGCCAGCAGCTTGGGCATTCCCAATGAGCAGTTCTTC
CDR3: CASSLGIPNEQFF
V: TRBV7-9
size: .
J: TRBJ2-1
D: .

DNA: TGCGCCAGCAGCTTGGATAGGGGAGGGCCCCAATACGAGCAGTACTTC
CDR3: CASSLDRGGPQYEQYF
V: TRBV5-1
size: many
J: TRBJ2-7
D: TRBD2

DNA: TGTGCCAGCAGTTACGTGGGCTCGGGTGAAAAACTGTTTTTT
CDR3: CASSYVGSGEKLFF
V: TRBV6-6
size: .
J: TRBJ1-4
D: .

DNA: TGTGCCAGCAGTGAAACGAACACCTATGGCTACACCTTC
CDR3: CASSETNTYGYTF
V: TRBV2
size: .
J: TRBJ1-2
D: .

DNA: TGTGCCAGCAGTCTAGATCCGCTAGCGGCCTACAATGAGCAGTTCTTC
CDR3: CASSLDPLAAYNEQFF
V: TRBV7-8
size: .
J: TRBJ2-1
D: TRBD2

DNA: TGTGCCAGCAGGGGTCCGGGGACAGGGCCTTATCAGCCCCAGCATTTT
CDR3: CASRGPGTGPYQPQHF
V: TRBV2
size: many
J: TRBJ1-5
D: TRBD1

DNA: TGCAGCGTTGTACCAGGAGCGGGAACTTCTTACGAGCAGTACTTC
CDR3: CSVVPGAGTSYEQYF
V: TRBV29-1
size: few
J: TRBJ2-7
D: TRBD2

DNA: TGCAGCGTTGAAGTGGCGGGGGGAGAGACCCAGTACTTC
CDR3: CSVEVAGGETQYF
V: TRBV29-1
size: many
J: TRBJ2-5
D: TRBD2

DNA: TGTGCCAGCAGCGTATGGGACAGAGGGCCCTACGAGCAGTATTTC
CDR3: CASSVWDRGPYEQYF
V: TRBV7-2
size: .
J: TRBJ2-7
D: TRBD1

DNA: TGTGCCAGCAGCTTAGAGACAGGGGGCTTCGGAGCTTTCTTT
CDR3: CASSLETGGFGAFF
V: TRBV7-2
size: few
J: TRBJ1-1
D: TRBD1

DNA: TGTGCCAGCAGTGTAGTCCTGGGGGCCAACGTCCTGACTTTC
CDR3: CASSVVLGANVLTF
V: TRBV27
size: .
J: TRBJ2-6
D: .

DNA: TGTGCCAGCAGTACCGGACAGAATCCCGAAAAACTGTTTTTT
CDR3: CASSTGQNPEKLFF
V: TRBV6-5
size: .
J: TRBJ1-4
D: .

DNA: TGTGCCAGCAGTGAATCCGGGGAGGCCCTTTATAACAATGAGCAGTTCTTC
CDR3: CASSESGEALYNNEQFF
V: TRBV6-1
size: few
J: TRBJ2-1
D: .

DNA: TGCGCCAGCAGCTTGGTGATTTTAGCGCAAGGGCACAATGAGCAGTTCTTC
CDR3: CASSLVILAQGHNEQFF
V: TRBV5-1
size: few
J: TRBJ2-1
D: .

DNA: TGTGCCAGCAGTTCTGGGCAGGGGGGCTACACCTTC
CDR3: CASSSGQGGYTF
V: TRBV6-6
size: many
J: TRBJ1-2
D: .

DNA: TGTGCCAGCAGCTTAGACTACTATGGCTACACCTTC
CDR3: CASSLDYYGYTF
V: TRBV7-8
size: .
J: TRBJ1-2
D: .

DNA: TGTGCCAGCAGTGGACTAGCGGGACTATCTGGAGAGCAGTACTTC
CDR3: CASSGLAGLSGEQYF
V: TRBV25-1
size: few
J: TRBJ2-7
D: TRBD2

DNA: TGCAGTGCTAGAGTTCAGGGCGGACAGTCGATGTCTGGGGCCAACGTCCTGACTTTC
CDR3: CSARVQGGQSMSGANVLTF
V: TRBV20-1
size: .
J: TRBJ2-6
D: .

DNA: TGTGCCAGCAGTTCTACGTCCGGGGGATACTACGAGCAGTACTTC
CDR3: CASSSTSGGYYEQYF
V: TRBV28
size: few
J: TRBJ2-7
D: .

DNA: TGTGCCAGCAGCTTAGGGCCTCTCCCAGATACGCAGTATTTT
CDR3: CASSLGPLPDTQYF
V: TRBV7-2
size: few
J: TRBJ2-3
D: .

DNA: TGTGCCAGCAGCGTAGGGAGTAGTTCCTACAATGAGCAGTGCTTC
CDR3: CASSVGSSSYNEQCF
V: TRBV9
size: .
J: TRBJ2-1
D: .

DNA: TGTGCCAGCAGTTTAGAAGGGGAAAGGAATTCACCCCTCCACTTT
CDR3: CASSLEGERNSPLHF
V: TRBV27
size: few
J: TRBJ1-6
D: .

DNA: TGTGCCAGCAGCAGGGAGGGACAGGGGCTCGACCAGCCCCAGCATTTT
CDR3: CASSREGQGLDQPQHF
V: TRBV7-8
size: .
J: TRBJ1-5
D: TRBD1